These 5 T cell receptor beta chains were all obtained from the same sample, sequenced in a study of CD8+ T cells in alopecia areata. Extracted from the samples, RNA was reverse transcribed into cDNA to serve as the sequencing template. Using immunoSEQ multiplex PCR, the repertoire was profiled, and TCRdb retains in-frame clones only, with some absent. The repertoire includes over 150,000 clones, 63% of them detected once, and approximately 1.7% sits in the top ten. The input for sequencing was CD4+ T cells sorted from blood, taken at week 0. The receptors stem from a human donor with alopecia areata.

This clone occurred a few times. J is TRBJ1-2 and V is TRBV4-3; a weak D match, TRBD1 (6 bases). This CDR3 spans 13 amino acids. The germline V gene encodes CDR1 LGHNA and CDR2 YSLEER. Deletions cut 4 bases from V and 8 bases from J, with 14 bases between. CDR3: CASSPSRGGGYTF. CDR3 nucleotides: TGCGCCAGCAGCCCATCCAGGGGAGGCGGCTACACCTTC.

The chain uses TRBV14 and TRBJ1-1; D unclear. V lost 5 bases and J lost 2, with 12 bases in between. The CDR3 has 14 residues. Germline V gene lookup returns CDR1 SGHDN and CDR2 FVKESK. DNA for the CDR3: TGTGCCAGCAGCTCCCTGCGGGGAAACACTGAAGCTTTCTTT. It codes for CASSSLRGNTEAFF. Supplemented by reference TRBV14 and TRBJ1-1, the full variable domain reads EAGVTQFPSHSVIEKGQTVTLRCDPISGHDNLYWYRRVMGKEIKFLLHFVKESKQDESGMPNNRFLAERTGGTYSTLKVQPAELEDSGVYFCASSSLRGNTEAFFGQGTRLTVV.

The chain recombines TRBV7-2 with TRBJ2-7; D tentatively fits TRBD1 or TRBD2 (5 bases each). The V and J ends lost 5 bases and 6 bases respectively, with 17 bases between them. This CDR3 has 14 amino acids. Germline CDR1 and CDR2: SGHTA and FQGNSA. The CDR3: CASSTPGTPGEQYF. CDR3 nucleotide sequence: TGTGCCAGCAGCACTCCCGGGACCCCGGGCGAGCAGTACTTC.

The chain recombines TRBV7-2 with TRBJ2-6; D is unresolved. This CDR3 region has 15 residues. Germline-derived CDR1 and CDR2 are SGHTA and FQGNSA. Trimming cost V 4 bases and J 1 base, with 8 bases left between them. The CDR3 DNA follows: TGTGCCAGCAGCTCCGTCCGATCTGGGGCCAACGTCCTGACTTTC. Protein product: CASSSVRSGANVLTF.

Note on this clone: An end of the junction does not agree with germline; a read error may underlie this. The V call is TRBV15, the J call TRBJ2-6; D may be TRBD1 (5 bases). Germline V gene sequence: CDR1 LNHNV, CDR2 YYDKDF (reference sequence). CDR3 length: 16 residues. In DNA, the CDR3 is TGTGCCACCAGCAGAGATTTGGGAACTGGGGCTAACGTCCTGACTTTC. The encoded protein is CATSRDLGTGANVLTF.